The clone carrying this TCR beta chain was picked up many times. Its antigen is unidentified. The data were taken from a study of molecular identifiers for immune sequencing clone quantification. In the study overall: In the replicates, RNA derived from about 20,000 or 100,000 naive CD8 cells was divided into five parts, and four were sequenced. General study findings and limits: It was shown that clones above 20 RNA copies held over 98% of effector molecules, but under 1% in naive cells.

Naive CD8 T cells were sorted, and the gate applied was CD8+CD4-CCR7+CD45RA+. Bulk TCR libraries used previously described methods and listed TCR primers. TCRdb fed the PCR reads into MiXCR, producing one record per CDR3 protein. The repertoire has about 640,000 distinct CDR3 sequences, less than 20% of them found once; the top ten carry approximately 0.9%. The CDR3 is 11 residues long. Trimming left V 8 bases short and J 6 bases short, with 11 bases between. In germline, CDR1 is LNHDA, CDR2 SQIVND (reference sequence). Sequenced material: naive CD8+ T cells from blood, with Jurkat cell RNA spiked in. As to subset: FACS-sorted CD8+CD4-CCR7+CD45RA+ naive T cells. This chain uses TRBV19 with TRBJ2-7; D possibly uses TRBD1 or TRBD2 (5 bases each). This receptor was taken from a human donor in good health. Some libraries in this study had Jurkat cell RNA spiked in. The chain's CDR3 is CASGWGTEQYF. CDR3 nucleotides: TGTGCCAGTGGATGGGGGACCGAGCAGTACTTC.